In its sample, the clone carrying this TCR beta chain was seen once. This CDR3 region has 13 residues. Germline loops: CDR1 LNHDA, CDR2 SQIVND (reference sequence). Trimming left V 7 bases short and J 10 bases short, with 17 bases between. The entry originates in a study of blood T cell repertoires in COVID-19. Under the authors' procedure: How many nucleated cells were present was estimated from reference gene primer amplification. Using immunoSEQ multiplex PCR, the repertoire was profiled, and TCRdb retains in-frame clones only, with some absent. From that table come the V and J calls and clone size; the DNA was used to work out D and trimming. The repertoire holds about 240,000 clones, roughly 86% seen once, with about 10% in the top ten.

This receptor was obtained from a woman aged 45-65 years with COVID-19, enrolled during active disease. This sequence joins TRBV19 and TRBJ1-5; the D gene is possibly TRBD1 (6 bases). Sample: peripheral blood. The CDR3 here is CASMDSPIEPQHF. Here the CDR3 DNA reads TGTGCCAGTATGGACAGTCCAATCGAACCCCAGCATTTT.